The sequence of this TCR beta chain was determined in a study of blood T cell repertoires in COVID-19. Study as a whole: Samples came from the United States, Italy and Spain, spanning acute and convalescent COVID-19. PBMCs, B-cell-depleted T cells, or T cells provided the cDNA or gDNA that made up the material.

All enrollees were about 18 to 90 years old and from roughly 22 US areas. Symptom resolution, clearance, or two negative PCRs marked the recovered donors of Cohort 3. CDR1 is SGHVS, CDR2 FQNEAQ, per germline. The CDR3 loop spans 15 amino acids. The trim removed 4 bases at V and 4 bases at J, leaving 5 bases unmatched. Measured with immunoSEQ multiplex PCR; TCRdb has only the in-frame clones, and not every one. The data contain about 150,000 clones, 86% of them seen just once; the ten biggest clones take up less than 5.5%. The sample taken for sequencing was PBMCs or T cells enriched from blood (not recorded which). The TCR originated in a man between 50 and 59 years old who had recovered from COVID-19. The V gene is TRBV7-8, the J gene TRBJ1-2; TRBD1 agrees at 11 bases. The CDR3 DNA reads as TGTGCCAGCAGCTACGGACAGGGGGCTCTCTATGGCTACACCTTC. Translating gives CASSYGQGALYGYTF.